This is a list of T cell receptor beta chains from one sample in a study of CD8+CD57+ T cells in acquired aplastic anemia. TCRdb reprocessed the reads with MiXCR, giving one entry per CDR3 protein. There are 250,000 to 350,000 distinct CDR3 sequences in the sample; under 60% occur only once, and roughly 1.3% lies in the top ten. The sequenced sample consisted of sorted CD4+, CD8+, or CD8+CD57+ T cells (not recorded which) from PBMCs. The receptors here all came from a human donor with aplastic anemia. CDR3s include the opening cysteine and the closing phenylalanine or tryptophan. A D gene is named only where the DNA matches it firmly. Rows may omit the clone size; those that give it use once, few, many or a size class.

>TRBV20-1|TRBJ2-5|few|NA
TGCAGTGCTCGCAGGGAGGAGACCCAGTACTTC
CSARREETQYF
>TRBV25-1|TRBJ2-5|NA|NA
TGTGCCAGCAGTGAATCCGGGAGAGAGACCCAGTACTTC
CASSESGRETQYF
>TRBV6-6|TRBJ2-2|many|TRBD1
TGTGCCAGCAGGACCCCCGGGACAGGGAGCACCGGGGAGCTGTTTTTT
CASRTPGTGSTGELFF
>TRBV5-4|TRBJ2-5|NA|TRBD2
TGTGCCAGCAGCTGGAAAAGCGGGAGAAAAGAGACCCAGTACTTC
CASSWKSGRKETQYF
>TRBV7-9|TRBJ2-7|NA|NA
TGTGCCAGCAGCTTAGCAGCCGAGCAGTACTTC
CASSLAAEQYF
>TRBV7-2|TRBJ1-5|NA|NA
TGTGCCAGCAGCTTAGGATCGGGATGGAATCAGCCCCAGCATTTT
CASSLGSGWNQPQHF
>TRBV7-9|TRBJ1-1|NA|NA
TGTGCCAGCAGCTTGGGGGTCATGATGAACACTGAAGCTTTCTTT
CASSLGVMMNTEAFF
>TRBV11-2|TRBJ2-4|many|NA
TGTGCCAGCAGCTTAGCGGGGGCCATTCAGTACTTC
CASSLAGAIQYF
>TRBV20-1|TRBJ2-7|few|NA
TGCAGTGCTAGAGATTCCCGGGTCTACGAGCAGTACTTC
CSARDSRVYEQYF
>TRBV7-2|TRBJ2-3|NA|NA
TGTGCCAGCAGCTTTGGACAGTCAGATACGCAGTATTTT
CASSFGQSDTQYF
>TRBV4-2|TRBJ2-7|NA|NA
TGTGCCAGCAGCCATCTGGACAGAGGCACCTACGAGCAGTACTTC
CASSHLDRGTYEQYF
>TRBV7-9|TRBJ1-1|once|NA
TGTGCCAGTAACAGGGAAGCTGAAGCTTTCTTT
CASNREAEAFF
>TRBV12-3/TRBV12-4|TRBJ1-5|many|TRBD1
TGTGCCAGCAGTTCCGACAGGGGCGGGAATCAGCCCCAGCATTTT
CASSSDRGGNQPQHF
>TRBV29-1|TRBJ2-1|few|NA
TGCAGCGTTGATGGGCGGAGATACAATGAGCAGTTCTTC
CSVDGRRYNEQFF
>TRBV20-1|TRBJ2-7|NA|TRBD1
TGCAGTGCCAAGCGATCGAGACAGGGGCACTACGAGCAGTACTTC
CSAKRSRQGHYEQYF
>TRBV5-1|TRBJ2-1|many|TRBD1
TGCGCCAGCAGCTTGGAGGGGACAGGGGGCGGTGAGCAGTTCTTC
CASSLEGTGGGEQFF
>TRBV2|TRBJ1-4|few|NA
TGTGCCAGCAGTCTACGGGGGCAACAGGGCGCCGGTTGGGAAAAACTGTTTTTT
CASSLRGQQGAGWEKLFF
>TRBV19|TRBJ1-1|NA|NA
TGTGCCAGTAGTATCCTGGGGGCTAGGGCTGAAGCTTTCTTT
CASSILGARAEAFF
>TRBV5-1|TRBJ1-1|NA|NA
TGCGCCAGCAGCCCACGGGCGGGGGAGACTGAAGCTTTCTTT
CASSPRAGETEAFF
>TRBV7-8|TRBJ2-7|NA|NA
TGTGCCAGAAGCTTAGAGGCAGGGGAAAGGTACGAGCAGTACTTC
CARSLEAGERYEQYF
>TRBV7-8|TRBJ1-3|many|NA
TGTGCCAGCAGCTCCAGGGTTCCGGGAAACACCATATATTTT
CASSSRVPGNTIYF
>TRBV19|TRBJ2-7|NA|NA
TGTGCCAGTAGTGAGACGCGGGGCCTGGCCTACGAGCAGTACTTC
CASSETRGLAYEQYF
>TRBV20-1|TRBJ2-5|NA|NA
TGCAGTGCTAGGGGGGGCGGAGCGGGCTACTTC
CSARGGGAGYF
>TRBV5-1|TRBJ2-2|NA|TRBD2
TGTGCCAGCAGTCAGGGACTAGCCACCGGGGAGCTGTTTTTT
CASSQGLATGELFF
>TRBV7-8|TRBJ1-3|many|NA
TGTGCCAGCAGCTCACAGCTCTCCGGGACGGACGGAAACACCATATATTTT
CASSSQLSGTDGNTIYF
>TRBV15|TRBJ1-5|NA|NA
TGTGCCACCAGCAGAGGCGAACTTATGAATCAGCCCCAGCATTTT
CATSRGELMNQPQHF
>TRBV7-8|TRBJ2-7|NA|TRBD1
TGTGCCAGCAGCTTACCCGGGACAGAAGGCTACGAGCAGTACTTC
CASSLPGTEGYEQYF
>TRBV20-1|TRBJ2-7|NA|NA
TGCAGTGCTAGCGGGGGGCCATCCTACGAGCAGTACTTC
CSASGGPSYEQYF
>TRBV20-1|TRBJ2-1|NA|NA
TGCAGTGCTAGAGGGTGGGGAAAAACGTACAATAAGCAGTTCTTC
CSARGWGKTYNKQFF
>TRBV29-1|TRBJ2-3|NA|NA
TGCAGCGTTCGTCAGGGAGGAGATACGCAGTATTTT
CSVRQGGDTQYF
>TRBV29-1|TRBJ1-1|NA|NA
TGCAGCGTTGAAGAATCTGTCTGGGCCAGGGGAGACACTGAAGCTTTCTTT
CSVEESVWARGDTEAFF
>TRBV7-8|TRBJ2-1|NA|TRBD2
TGTGCCAGCAGCCCCAAAAGACTAGCGGAGAGGAATGAGCAGTTCTTC
CASSPKRLAERNEQFF
>TRBV9|TRBJ1-6|many|NA
TGTGCCAGCAGCGTAGGTCCTTCTAATTCACCCCTCCACTTT
CASSVGPSNSPLHF
>TRBV7-2|TRBJ2-7|NA|NA
NA
CASSQGTGYSCEQYF
>TRBV25-1|TRBJ2-5|NA|TRBD2
TGTGCCAGCAGTGTTTTCCTAGCGGGGTGGGAGACCCAGTACTTC
CASSVFLAGWETQYF
>TRBV20-1|TRBJ1-2|NA|NA
TGCAGCCTGGCCCAACAGCGGATACGGGCTAACTATGGCTACACCTTC
CSLAQQRIRANYGYTF
>TRBV10-3|TRBJ2-1|NA|NA
TGTGCCATCAGTGAGACCGGGATCGCGAATGAGCAGTTCTTC
CAISETGIANEQFF
>TRBV20-1|TRBJ1-1|many|NA
TGCAGTGCCAGCGGGTCAAGCGGGAACACTGAAGCTTTCTTT
CSASGSSGNTEAFF
>TRBV6-5|TRBJ2-1|NA|TRBD2
TGTGCCAGCAGTTACCTAGCGGGCCAAGGTGGTGAGCAGTTCTTC
CASSYLAGQGGEQFF
>TRBV12-3/TRBV12-4|TRBJ2-1|many|NA
TGTGCCAGCAGTTTATCCACTAGTTTTGAGCAGTTCTTC
CASSLSTSFEQFF
>TRBV2|TRBJ2-2|NA|NA
TGTGCCAGCCAGCGGGCCTACAACACTGGGGAGCTGCTTTTT
CASQRAYNTGELLF